This T cell receptor beta chain came from a study of cytomegalovirus exposure and HLA in healthy donors. The V end lost 1 base, the J end lost 4 bases, and 11 bases lay between the germline ends. This CDR3 contains 15 residues. The germline V gene encodes CDR1 LNHNV and CDR2 YYDKDF (reference sequence). PCR used 60 Vbeta primers and 13 Jbeta primers. The data were produced by immunoSEQ multiplex PCR, yet TCRdb's version contains in-frame clones alone and is incomplete. The top ten hold 3.5% to 5% of the sample, which has about 120,000 clones, 70% to 85% seen once. The specimen sequenced was PBMCs. The receptor was isolated from a male donor in good health and CMV-seropositive. The V call is TRBV15, the J call TRBJ1-5; D not certain. CDR3 region: CATSRAATANQPQHF. The CDR3 coding sequence is TGTGCCACCAGCAGAGCGGCGACTGCGAATCAGCCCCAGCATTTT.